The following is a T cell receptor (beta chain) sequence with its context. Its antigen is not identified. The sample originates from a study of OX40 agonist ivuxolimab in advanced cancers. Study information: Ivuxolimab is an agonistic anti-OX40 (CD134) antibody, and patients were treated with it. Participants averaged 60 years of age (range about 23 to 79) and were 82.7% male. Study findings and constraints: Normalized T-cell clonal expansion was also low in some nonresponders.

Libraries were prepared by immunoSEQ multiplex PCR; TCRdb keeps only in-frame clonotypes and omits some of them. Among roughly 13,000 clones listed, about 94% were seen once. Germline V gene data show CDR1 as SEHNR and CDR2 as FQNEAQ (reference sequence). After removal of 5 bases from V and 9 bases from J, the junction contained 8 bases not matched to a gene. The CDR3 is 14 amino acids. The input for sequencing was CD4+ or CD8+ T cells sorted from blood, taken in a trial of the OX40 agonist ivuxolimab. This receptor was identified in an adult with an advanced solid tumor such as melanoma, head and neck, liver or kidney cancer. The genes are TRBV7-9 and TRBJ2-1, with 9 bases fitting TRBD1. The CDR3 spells CASSPWDRAAEQFF. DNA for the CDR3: TGTGCCAGCAGCCCTTGGGACAGGGCAGCTGAGCAGTTCTTC.